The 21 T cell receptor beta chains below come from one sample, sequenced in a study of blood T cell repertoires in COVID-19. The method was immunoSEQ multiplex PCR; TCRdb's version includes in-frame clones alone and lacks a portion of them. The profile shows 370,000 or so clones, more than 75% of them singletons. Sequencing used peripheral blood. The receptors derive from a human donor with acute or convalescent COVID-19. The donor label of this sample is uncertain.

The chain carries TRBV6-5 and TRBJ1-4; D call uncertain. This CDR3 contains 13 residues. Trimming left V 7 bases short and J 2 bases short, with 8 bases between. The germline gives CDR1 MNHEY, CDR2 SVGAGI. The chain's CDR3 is CASKRDTNEKLFF. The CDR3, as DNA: TGTGCCAGCAAGAGGGATACTAATGAAAAACTGTTTTTT.

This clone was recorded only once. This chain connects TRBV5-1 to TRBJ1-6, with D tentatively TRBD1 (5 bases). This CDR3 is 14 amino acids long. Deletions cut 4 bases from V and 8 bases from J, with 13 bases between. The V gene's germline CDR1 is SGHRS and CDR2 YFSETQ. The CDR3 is CASSVDSRDSPLHF. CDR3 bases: TGCGCCAGCAGCGTTGACAGCCGGGATTCACCCCTCCACTTT.

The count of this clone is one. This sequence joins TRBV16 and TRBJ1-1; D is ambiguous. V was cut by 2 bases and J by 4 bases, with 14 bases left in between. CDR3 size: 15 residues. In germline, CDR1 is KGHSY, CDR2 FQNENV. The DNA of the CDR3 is TGTGCCAGCAGCCAAGCACCCCCCCTCGGCACTGAAGCTTTCTTT. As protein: CASSQAPPLGTEAFF.

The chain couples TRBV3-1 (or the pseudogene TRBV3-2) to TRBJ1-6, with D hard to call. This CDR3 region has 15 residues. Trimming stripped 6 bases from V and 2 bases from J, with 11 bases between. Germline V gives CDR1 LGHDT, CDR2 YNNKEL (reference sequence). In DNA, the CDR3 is TGTGCCAGCAGAGAGGAGGGAACCTATAATTCACCCCTCCACTTT. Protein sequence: CASREEGTYNSPLHF.

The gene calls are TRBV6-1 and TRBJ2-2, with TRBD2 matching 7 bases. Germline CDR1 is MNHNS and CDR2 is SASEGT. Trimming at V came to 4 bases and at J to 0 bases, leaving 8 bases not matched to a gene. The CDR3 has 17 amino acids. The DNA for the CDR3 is TGTGCCAGCAGTGGCCCTGCTAGCGGCCCGAACACCGGGGAGCTGTTTTTT. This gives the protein CASSGPASGPNTGELFF.

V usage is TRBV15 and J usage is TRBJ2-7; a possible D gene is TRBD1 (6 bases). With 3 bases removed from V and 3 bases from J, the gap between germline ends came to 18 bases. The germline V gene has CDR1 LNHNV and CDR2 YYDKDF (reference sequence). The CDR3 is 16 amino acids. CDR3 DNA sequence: TGTGCCACCAGCAGTCCCTCCAGGGGTCACGGCTACGAGCAGTACTTC. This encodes CATSSPSRGHGYEQYF.

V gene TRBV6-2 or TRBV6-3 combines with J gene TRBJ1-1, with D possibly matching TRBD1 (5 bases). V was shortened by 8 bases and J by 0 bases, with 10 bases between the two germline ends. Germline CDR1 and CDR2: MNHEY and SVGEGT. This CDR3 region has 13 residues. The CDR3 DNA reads TGTGCCAGCCGTTGGGGGGTGAACACTGAAGCTTTCTTT. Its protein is CASRWGVNTEAFF.

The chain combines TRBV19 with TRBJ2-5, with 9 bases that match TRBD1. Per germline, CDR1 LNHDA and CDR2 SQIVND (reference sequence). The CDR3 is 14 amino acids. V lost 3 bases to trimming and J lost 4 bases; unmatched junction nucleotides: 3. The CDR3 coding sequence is TGTGCCAGTAGTATCAAACAGGGGGCAGAGACCCAGTACTTC. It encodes CASSIKQGAETQYF. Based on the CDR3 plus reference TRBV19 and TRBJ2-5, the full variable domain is DGGITQSPKYLFRKEGQNVTLSCEQNLNHDAMYWYRQDPGQGLRLIYYSQIVNDFQKGDIAEGYSVSREKKESFPLTVTSAQKNPTAFYLCASSIKQGAETQYFGPGTRLLVL.

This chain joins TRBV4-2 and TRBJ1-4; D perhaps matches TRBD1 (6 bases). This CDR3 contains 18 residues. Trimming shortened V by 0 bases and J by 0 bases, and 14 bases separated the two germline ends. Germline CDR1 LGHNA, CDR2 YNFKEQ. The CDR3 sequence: CASSQEGPGTTTNEKLFF. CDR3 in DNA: TGTGCCAGCAGCCAAGAAGGACCCGGGACAACAACTAATGAAAAACTGTTTTTT.

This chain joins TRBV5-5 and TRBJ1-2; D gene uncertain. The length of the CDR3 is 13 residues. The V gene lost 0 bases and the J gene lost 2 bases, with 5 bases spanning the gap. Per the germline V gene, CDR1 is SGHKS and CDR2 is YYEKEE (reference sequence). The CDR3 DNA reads TGTGCCAGCAGCTTGGATAGAAACTATGGCTACACCTTC. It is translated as CASSLDRNYGYTF.

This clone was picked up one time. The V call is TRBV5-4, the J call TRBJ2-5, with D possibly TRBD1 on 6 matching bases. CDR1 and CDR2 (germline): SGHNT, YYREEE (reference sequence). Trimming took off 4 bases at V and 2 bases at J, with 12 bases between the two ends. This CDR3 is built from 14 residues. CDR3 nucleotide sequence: TGTGCCAGCAGCCCCCCGGACAGACAAGAGACCCAGTACTTC. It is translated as CASSPPDRQETQYF.

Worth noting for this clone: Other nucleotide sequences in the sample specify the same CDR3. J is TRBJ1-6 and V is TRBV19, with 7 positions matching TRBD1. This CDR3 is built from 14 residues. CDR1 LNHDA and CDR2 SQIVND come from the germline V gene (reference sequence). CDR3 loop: CASRGSSYNSPLHF. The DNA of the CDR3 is TGTGCGTCCAGGGGGAGCTCCTATAATTCACCCCTCCACTTT. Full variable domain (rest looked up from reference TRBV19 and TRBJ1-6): DGGITQSPKYLFRKEGQNVTLSCEQNLNHDAMYWYRQDPGQGLRLIYYSQIVNDFQKGDIAEGYSVSREKKESFPLTVTSAQKNPTAFYLCASRGSSYNSPLHFGNGTRLTVT.

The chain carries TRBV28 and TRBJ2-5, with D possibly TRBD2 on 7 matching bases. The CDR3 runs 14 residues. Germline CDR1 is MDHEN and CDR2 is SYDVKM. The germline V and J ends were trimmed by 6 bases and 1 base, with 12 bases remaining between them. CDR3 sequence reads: CASSHGGAQETQYF. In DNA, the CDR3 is TGTGCCAGCAGCCATGGGGGGGCCCAAGAGACCCAGTACTTC.

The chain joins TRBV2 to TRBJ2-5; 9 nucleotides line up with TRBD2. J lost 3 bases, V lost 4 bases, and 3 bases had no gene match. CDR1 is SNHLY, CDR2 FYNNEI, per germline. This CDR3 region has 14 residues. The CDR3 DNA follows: TGTGCCAGCAGTGGGCCTAGCGGGGAAGAGACCCAGTACTTC. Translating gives CASSGPSGEETQYF. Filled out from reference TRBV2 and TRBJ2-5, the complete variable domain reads EPEVTQTPSHQVTQMGQEVILRCVPISNHLYFYWYRQILGQKVEFLVSFYNNEISEKSEIFDDQFSVERPDGSNFTLKIRSTKLEDSAMYFCASSGPSGEETQYFGPGTRLLVL.

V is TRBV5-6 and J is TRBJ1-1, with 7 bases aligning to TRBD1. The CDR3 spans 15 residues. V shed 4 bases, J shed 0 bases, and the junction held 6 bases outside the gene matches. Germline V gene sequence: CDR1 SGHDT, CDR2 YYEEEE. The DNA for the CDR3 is TGTGCCAGCAGCAGGGACAGAAGAATGAACACTGAAGCTTTCTTT. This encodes CASSRDRRMNTEAFF.

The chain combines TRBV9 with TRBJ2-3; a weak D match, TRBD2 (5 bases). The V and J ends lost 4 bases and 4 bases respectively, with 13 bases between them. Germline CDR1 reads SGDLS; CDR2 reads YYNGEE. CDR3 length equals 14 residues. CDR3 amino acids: CASSTGNKADTQYF. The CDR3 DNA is TGTGCCAGCAGCACGGGAAATAAGGCAGATACGCAGTATTTT. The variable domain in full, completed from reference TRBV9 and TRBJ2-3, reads DSGVTQTPKHLITATGQRVTLRCSPRSGDLSVYWYQQSLDQGLQFLIQYYNGEERAKGNILERFSAQQFPDLHSELNLSSLELGDSALYFCASSTGNKADTQYFGPGTRLTVL.

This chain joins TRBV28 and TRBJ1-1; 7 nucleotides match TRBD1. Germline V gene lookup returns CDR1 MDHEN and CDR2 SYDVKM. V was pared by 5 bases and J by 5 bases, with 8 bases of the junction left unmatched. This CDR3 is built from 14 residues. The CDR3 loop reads CASSPTGYMTEAFF. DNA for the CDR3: TGTGCCAGCAGTCCGACAGGGTATATGACTGAAGCTTTCTTT.

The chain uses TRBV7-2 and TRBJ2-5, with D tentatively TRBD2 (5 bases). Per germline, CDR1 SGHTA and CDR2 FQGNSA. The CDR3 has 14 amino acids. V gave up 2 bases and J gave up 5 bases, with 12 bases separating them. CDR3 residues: CASSLNPGSETQYF. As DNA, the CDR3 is TGTGCCAGCAGCTTAAATCCGGGGTCGGAGACCCAGTACTTC.

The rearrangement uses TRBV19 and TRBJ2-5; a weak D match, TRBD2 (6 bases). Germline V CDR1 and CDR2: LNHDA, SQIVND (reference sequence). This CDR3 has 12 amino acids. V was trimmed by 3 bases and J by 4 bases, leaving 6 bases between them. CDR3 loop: CASSIGGETQYF. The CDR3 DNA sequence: TGTGCCAGTAGTATCGGGGGAGAGACCCAGTACTTC.

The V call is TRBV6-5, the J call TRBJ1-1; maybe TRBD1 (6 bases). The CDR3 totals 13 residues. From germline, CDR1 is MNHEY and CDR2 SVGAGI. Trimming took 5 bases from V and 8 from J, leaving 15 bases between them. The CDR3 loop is CASSPTGTIEAFF. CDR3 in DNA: TGTGCCAGCAGTCCGACAGGTACCATAGAAGCTTTCTTT.

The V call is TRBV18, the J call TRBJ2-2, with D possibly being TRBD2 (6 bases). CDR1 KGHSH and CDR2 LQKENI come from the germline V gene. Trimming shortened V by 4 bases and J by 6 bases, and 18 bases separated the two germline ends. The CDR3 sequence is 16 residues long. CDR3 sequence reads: CASSRRGHEGSGELFF. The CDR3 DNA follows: TGTGCCAGCTCACGGCGGGGTCATGAAGGCTCCGGGGAGCTGTTTTTT.